This T cell receptor (beta chain) was retrieved from a study of shared clonotypes between healthy human individuals. Germline lookup yields CDR1 SGHRS and CDR2 YFSETQ. This CDR3 has 14 amino acids. V lost 0 bases, J lost 7 bases, and 10 bases lay in between. Generated by immunoSEQ multiplex PCR, the TCRdb table keeps only in-frame clones and is missing some. The sample carries roughly 2 million clones, approximately 95% recorded once. Subsets obtained from CD4+ cells comprised CD45RA+ naive and CD45RA-negative memory cells. The chain employs TRBV5-1 and TRBJ2-2; D might be TRBD2 (6 bases). The source material was naive CD4+ T cells sorted from blood. Subset denoted: CD45RA+ positively selected. This clonotype was sampled from a man younger than 35 in good health. CDR3 DNA sequence: TGCGCCAGCAGCTTGGAAACTAGCAGCGGGGAGCTGTTTTTT. It translates to CASSLETSSGELFF.